A single sample is the source of the 24 T cell receptor beta chains below, sequenced in a study of immune heterogeneity within non-small cell lung tumors. TCR beta CDR3 was amplified by multiplex PCR using 32 V and 13 J primers. TCRdb itself ran the multiplex PCR reads through MiXCR, one entry per CDR3 protein. In the table there are over 3,500 distinct CDR3 sequences, more than 20% of which are singletons. Template material for each sample was around 630 ng of bulk tumor genomic DNA. In surgery, several biopsies were collected from each primary tumor at widely spaced sites. Enrolled individuals presented with untreated, newly diagnosed non-small cell lung cancer and received curative surgery. What was sequenced was lung tumor tissue. These TCRs come from a man aged 60-69 years with non-small cell lung cancer.

This clonotype is large by share. This sequence joins TRBV27 and TRBJ2-7, with TRBD2 matching 8 bases. CDR3 length: 16 residues. V shed 4 bases, J shed 4 bases, and the junction held 12 bases outside the gene matches. From germline, CDR1 is MNHEY and CDR2 SMNVEV (reference sequence). The CDR3 here is CASSSSPSGLGYEQYF. The CDR3 DNA reads TGTGCCAGCAGTTCGTCCCCTAGCGGGCTAGGGTACGAGCAGTACTTC.

The J gene is TRBJ2-5, the V gene TRBV7-2, with D possibly being TRBD1 or TRBD2 (5 bases each). The CDR3 sequence is 16 residues long. Trimming left V 1 base short and J 4 bases short, with 16 bases between. Germline V gene sequence: CDR1 SGHTA, CDR2 FQGNSA. As DNA, the CDR3 is TGTGCCAGCAGCTTAGGTTCTGGGGACGAGGGAGAGACCCAGTACTTC. Amino acids: CASSLGSGDEGETQYF.

This rearrangement joins TRBV28 to TRBJ2-4, with D possibly being TRBD2 (5 bases). V was shortened by 6 bases and J by 7 bases, with 19 bases between the two germline ends. The CDR3 totals 15 residues. Germline CDR1 is MDHEN and CDR2 is SYDVKM. The chain's CDR3 is CASSPRRIVGNIQYF. DNA for the CDR3: TGTGCCAGCAGCCCGAGGAGGATCGTGGGGAACATTCAGTACTTC.

This chain uses TRBV28 with TRBJ2-1, with D possibly TRBD2 on 6 matching bases. V was clipped by 5 bases and J by 4 bases, with 18 bases between them. This CDR3 is built from 16 residues. Germline V gives CDR1 MDHEN, CDR2 SYDVKM. The CDR3 bases are TGTGCCAGCAGTGCCTCGGGAGTAGGGCGGTACAATGAGCAGTTCTTC. It encodes CASSASGVGRYNEQFF. The complete variable domain, with remaining parts taken from reference TRBV28 and TRBJ2-1, reads DVKVTQSSRYLVKRTGEKVFLECVQDMDHENMFWYRQDPGLGLRLIYFSYDVKMKEKGDIPEGYSVSREKKERFSLILESASTNQTSMYLCASSASGVGRYNEQFFGPGTRLTVL.

This clonotype has a handful of counts. The V and J genes are TRBV5-1 and TRBJ2-5; TRBD2 might be the D (6 bases). The CDR3 runs 13 residues. Trimming left V 3 bases short and J 5 bases short, with 11 bases between. Germline assignment: CDR1 SGHRS and CDR2 YFSETQ. The CDR3 nucleotides are TGCGCCAGCAGCTCCGCGGGAACCGAGACCCAGTACTTC. Translating gives CASSSAGTETQYF.

This clonotype was observed a handful of times. The CDR3 here is CASRQGGYEQYF. In DNA, the CDR3 is TGTGCCAGCAGACAGGGAGGATACGAGCAGTACTTC. The chain uses TRBV6-1 and TRBJ2-7, with D tentatively TRBD1 or TRBD2 (6 bases each). This CDR3 region has 12 residues. Germline V gives CDR1 MNHNS, CDR2 SASEGT. With 6 bases removed from V and 4 bases from J, the gap between germline ends came to 10 bases.

In its sample, this clonotype was seen a few times. The chain recombines TRBV18 with TRBJ1-5, with D uncertain. From germline, CDR1 is KGHSH and CDR2 LQKENI. Trimming removed 6 bases at V and 5 bases at J, with 11 bases between. This CDR3 spans 13 amino acids. The CDR3 is CASSTHTDQPQHF. DNA of the CDR3: TGTGCCAGCTCCACTCATACTGATCAGCCCCAGCATTTT.

This clonotype was observed a few times. The chain combines TRBV24-1 with TRBJ2-1, with a weak D call TRBD1 (6 bases). Germline V lookup: CDR1 KGHDR, CDR2 SFDVKD. The CDR3 runs 16 residues. The V and J ends lost 1 base and 0 bases respectively, with 9 bases between them. The CDR3 nucleotides read TGTGCCACCAGTGATTTAGGGGGTTCCTCCTACAATGAGCAGTTCTTC. It yields the protein CATSDLGGSSYNEQFF.

This clonotype is labeled as large (0.1 to 1%). The chain employs TRBV5-1 and TRBJ2-4, with a tentative D call TRBD2 (6 bases). V lost 3 bases to trimming and J lost 0 bases, with 22 bases between them. Germline V lookup: CDR1 SGHRS, CDR2 YFSETQ. The CDR3 contains 19 residues. The CDR3 DNA follows: TGCGCCAGCAGCTGGGAGGTTTCGACGGGAAACTTAGCCAAAAACATTCAGTACTTC. Encoded protein: CASSWEVSTGNLAKNIQYF.

This clonotype occurred a few times. This chain joins TRBV9 and TRBJ2-1; the D gene is possibly TRBD2 (5 bases). V gave up 0 bases and J gave up 8 bases, with 12 bases separating them. The CDR3 runs 14 residues. Germline-derived CDR1 and CDR2 are SGDLS and YYNGEE. Written as DNA, the CDR3 is TGTGCCAGCAGCGTAGCTACCAGCGGCCATGAGCAGTTCTTC. The encoded protein is CASSVATSGHEQFF.

This sequence joins TRBV6-1 and TRBJ2-3, with D perhaps matching TRBD2 (5 bases). Germline loops: CDR1 MNHNS, CDR2 SASEGT. Trimming cost V 8 bases and J 0 bases, with 12 bases left between them. The CDR3 has 14 amino acids. DNA for the CDR3: TGTGCCAGCGGTACGGGCGGGAGCACAGATACGCAGTATTTT. This gives the protein CASGTGGSTDTQYF.

This clonotype has more than one count but fewer than ten. The CDR3 sequence: CASSFRVGNQPQHF. CDR3 in DNA: TGTGCCAGCAGTTTTAGGGTTGGCAATCAGCCCCAGCATTTT. The rearrangement links TRBV28 to TRBJ1-5, with unresolved D. V lost 3 bases to trimming and J lost 2 bases, with 8 bases between them. Germline loops: CDR1 MDHEN, CDR2 SYDVKM. The CDR3 runs to 14 residues. Filled out from reference TRBV28 and TRBJ1-5, the complete variable domain reads DVKVTQSSRYLVKRTGEKVFLECVQDMDHENMFWYRQDPGLGLRLIYFSYDVKMKEKGDIPEGYSVSREKKERFSLILESASTNQTSMYLCASSFRVGNQPQHFGDGTRLSIL.

This clonotype is labeled as large. V and J are TRBV5-1 and TRBJ1-1, with D possibly matching TRBD1 (5 bases). The germline V gene has CDR1 SGHRS and CDR2 YFSETQ. Trimming left V 3 bases short and J 1 base short, with 7 bases between. The CDR3 consists of 13 residues. Written as DNA, the CDR3 is TGCGCCAGCAGCTATACAGGGAACACTGAAGCTTTCTTT. It translates to CASSYTGNTEAFF.

This sequence joins TRBV28 and TRBJ2-7; perhaps TRBD2 as D (7 bases). V was cut by 5 bases and J by 5 bases, with 16 bases left in between. Germline assignment: CDR1 MDHEN and CDR2 SYDVKM. This CDR3 region has 14 residues. The CDR3 is CASSPSGTSDEQYF. The CDR3 DNA is TGTGCCAGCAGTCCGAGCGGGACATCGGACGAGCAGTACTTC.

This clonotype was picked up a small number of times. The junction does not match germline at one end; this may be a read error. The chain combines TRBV2 with TRBJ2-7; 12 nucleotides agree with TRBD2. The CDR3 length is 12 residues. Per germline, CDR1 SNHLY and CDR2 FYNNEI. CDR3 sequence (DNA): TGTGCCAGCAGTGGCAGACTAGCGGGAGCTCACTTC. It specifies CASSGRLAGAHF.

This clonotype was seen only once. A junction end diverges from the germline sequence, so it may reflect a read error. The gene calls are TRBV7-7 and TRBJ2-5; tentatively, D is TRBD1 (6 bases). Germline assignment: CDR1 SSHAT and CDR2 FNYEAQ (reference sequence). The CDR3 has 14 amino acids. The CDR3 spells CASSLEDSQETQYF. CDR3 DNA: TGTGCTAGCAGCTTAGAGGACAGCCAAGAGACCCAGTACTTC.

The chain combines TRBV5-5 with TRBJ1-5; D is possibly TRBD1 (6 bases). There are 15 residues in the CDR3. Germline assignment: CDR1 SGHKS and CDR2 YYEKEE (reference sequence). Between the trimmed V and J ends, which lost 4 bases and 0 bases, there was a span of 11 bases. The CDR3 DNA reads TGTGCCAGCAGCAGAGGACAGTTTAGCAATCAGCCCCAGCATTTT. Translation: CASSRGQFSNQPQHF.

DNA for the CDR3: TGTGCCAGCAGCCCGACAGGCTTGAGCTCTGGAAACACCATATATTTT. It codes for CASSPTGLSSGNTIYF. The chain employs TRBV14 and TRBJ1-3, with D maybe TRBD1 (6 bases). Germline-derived CDR1 and CDR2 are SGHDN and FVKESK. The CDR3 spans 16 residues. Deletions cut 4 bases from V and 0 bases from J, with 13 bases between.

Only a few counts were recorded for this clonotype. The chain combines TRBV5-8 with TRBJ1-1; D remains unclear. With 4 bases removed from V and 6 bases from J, the gap between germline ends came to 10 bases. The CDR3 loop spans 12 amino acids. Germline CDR1 reads SGHTS; CDR2 reads YDEGEE. The CDR3 here is CASSQWWAEAFF. DNA of the CDR3: TGTGCCAGCAGCCAATGGTGGGCTGAAGCTTTCTTT. Full variable domain (outside the CDR3, taken from reference TRBV5-8 and TRBJ1-1): EAGVTQSPTHLIKTRGQQATLRCSPISGHTSVYWYQQALGLGLQFLLWYDEGEERNRGNFPPRFSGRQFPNYSSELNVNALELEDSALYLCASSQWWAEAFFGQGTRLTVV.

With respect to this clonotype: A read error may be the cause here, since a much bigger clone is one base away. The chain carries TRBV5-1 and TRBJ1-3; 8 nucleotides line up with TRBD1. This CDR3 spans 14 amino acids. Germline V gives CDR1 SGHRS, CDR2 YFSETQ. The DNA of the CDR3 is TGCTCCAGCAGCTTGGCTGGACAGGGAGACACCATATATTTT. Protein: CSSSLAGQGDTIYF. Using reference TRBV5-1 and TRBJ1-3 for the parts outside the CDR3, the full variable domain is KAGVTQTPRYLIKTRGQQVTLSCSPISGHRSVSWYQQTPGQGLQFLFEYFSETQRNKGNFPGRFSGRQFSNSRSEMNVSTLELGDSALYLCSSSLAGQGDTIYFGEGSWLTVV.

This chain connects TRBV19 to TRBJ1-2, with a possible D match to TRBD1 (5 bases). The germline V gene encodes CDR1 LNHDA and CDR2 SQIVND (reference sequence). Deletions cut 7 bases from V and 3 bases from J, with 21 bases between. The CDR3 is 16 amino acids. The DNA of the CDR3 is TGTGCCAGTACCCTAGTGAGCAGGGCAGTCCACTATGGCTACACCTTC. Protein: CASTLVSRAVHYGYTF.

V usage is TRBV12-3 or TRBV12-4 and J usage is TRBJ2-1; 12 nucleotides line up with TRBD2. J was trimmed by 4 bases and V by 1 base; bases with no gene match: 5. The CDR3 is 17 amino acids. DNA of the CDR3: TGTGCCAGCAGTTTAGAACTAGCGGGAGGTGCTTACAATGAGCAGTTCTTC. The encoded protein is CASSLELAGGAYNEQFF.

This sequence joins TRBV11-2 and TRBJ2-1, with 7 bases lining up with TRBD1. The germline CDR1 and CDR2 sequences are SGHAT and FQNNGV. The CDR3 is made up of 12 amino acids. The J segment lost 7 bases and the V segment lost 7 bases, leaving 4 bases of the junction unmatched. This CDR3 reads CASTQGQNEQFF. CDR3 sequence (DNA): TGTGCCAGCACCCAGGGACAGAATGAGCAGTTCTTC.

By its share, this clonotype is medium-sized. The chain uses TRBV28 and TRBJ2-7, with a weak D call TRBD1 (5 bases). V dropped 5 bases and J dropped 2 bases, with 13 bases sitting between them. This CDR3 comprises 14 residues. Germline CDR1 MDHEN, CDR2 SYDVKM. The CDR3 DNA reads as TGTGCCAGCAGTCCCCAGGGTTTTCCCTACGAGCAGTACTTC. Its protein product is CASSPQGFPYEQYF.